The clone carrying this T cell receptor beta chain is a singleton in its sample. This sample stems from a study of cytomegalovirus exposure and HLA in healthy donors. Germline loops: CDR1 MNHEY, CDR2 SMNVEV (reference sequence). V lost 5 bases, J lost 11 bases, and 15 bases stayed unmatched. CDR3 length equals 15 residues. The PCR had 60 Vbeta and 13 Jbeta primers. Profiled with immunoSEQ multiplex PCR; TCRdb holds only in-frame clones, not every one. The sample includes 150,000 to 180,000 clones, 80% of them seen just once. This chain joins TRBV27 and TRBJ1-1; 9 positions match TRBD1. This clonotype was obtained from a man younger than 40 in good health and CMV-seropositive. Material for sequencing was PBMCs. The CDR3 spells CASSPTVGDRARAFF. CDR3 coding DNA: TGTGCCAGCAGTCCGACGGTGGGGGACAGGGCTCGGGCTTTCTTT.